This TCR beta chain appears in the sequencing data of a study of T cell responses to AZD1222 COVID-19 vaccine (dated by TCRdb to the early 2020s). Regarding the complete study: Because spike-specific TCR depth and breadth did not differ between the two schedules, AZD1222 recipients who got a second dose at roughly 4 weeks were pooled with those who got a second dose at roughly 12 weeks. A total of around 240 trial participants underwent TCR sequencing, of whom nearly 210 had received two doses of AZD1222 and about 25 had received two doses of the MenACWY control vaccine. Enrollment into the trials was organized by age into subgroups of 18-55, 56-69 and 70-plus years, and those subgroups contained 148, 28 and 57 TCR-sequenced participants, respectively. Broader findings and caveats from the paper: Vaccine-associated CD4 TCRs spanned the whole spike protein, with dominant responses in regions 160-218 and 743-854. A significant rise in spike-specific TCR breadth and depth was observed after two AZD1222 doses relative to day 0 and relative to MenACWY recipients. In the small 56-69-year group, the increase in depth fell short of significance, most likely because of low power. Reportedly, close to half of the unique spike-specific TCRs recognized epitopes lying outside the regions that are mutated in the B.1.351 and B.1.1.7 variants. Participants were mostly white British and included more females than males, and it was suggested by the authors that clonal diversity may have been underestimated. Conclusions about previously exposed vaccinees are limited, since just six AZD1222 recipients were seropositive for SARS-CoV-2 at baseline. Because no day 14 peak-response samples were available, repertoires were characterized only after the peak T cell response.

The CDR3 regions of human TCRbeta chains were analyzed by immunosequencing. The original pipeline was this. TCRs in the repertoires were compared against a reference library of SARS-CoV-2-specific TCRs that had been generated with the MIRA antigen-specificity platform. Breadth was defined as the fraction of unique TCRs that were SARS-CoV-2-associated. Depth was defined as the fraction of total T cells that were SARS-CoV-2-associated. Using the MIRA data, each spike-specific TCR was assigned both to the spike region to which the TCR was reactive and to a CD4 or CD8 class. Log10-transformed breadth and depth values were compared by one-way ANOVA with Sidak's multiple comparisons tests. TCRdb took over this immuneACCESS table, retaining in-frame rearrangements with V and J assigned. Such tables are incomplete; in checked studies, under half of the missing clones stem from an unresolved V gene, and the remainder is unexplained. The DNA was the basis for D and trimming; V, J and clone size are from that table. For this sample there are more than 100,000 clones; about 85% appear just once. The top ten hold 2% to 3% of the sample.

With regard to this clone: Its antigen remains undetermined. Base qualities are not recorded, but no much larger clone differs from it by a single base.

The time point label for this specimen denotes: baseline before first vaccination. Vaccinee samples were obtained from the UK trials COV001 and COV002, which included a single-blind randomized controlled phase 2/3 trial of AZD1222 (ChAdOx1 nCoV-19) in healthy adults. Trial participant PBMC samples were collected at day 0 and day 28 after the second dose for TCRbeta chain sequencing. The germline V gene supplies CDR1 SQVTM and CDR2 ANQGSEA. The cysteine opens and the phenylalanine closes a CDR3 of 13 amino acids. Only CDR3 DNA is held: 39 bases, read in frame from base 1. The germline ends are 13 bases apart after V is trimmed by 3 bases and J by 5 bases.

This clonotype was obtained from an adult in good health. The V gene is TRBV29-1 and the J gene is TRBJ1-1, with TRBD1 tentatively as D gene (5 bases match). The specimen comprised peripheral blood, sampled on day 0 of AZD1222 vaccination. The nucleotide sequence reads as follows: TGCAGCGTTGACGGTGGGGGGAGGACTGAAGCTTTCTTT. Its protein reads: CSVDGGGRTEAFF.